Following are 28 T cell receptor beta chains from one sample sequenced in a study of blood T cells in healthy people across ages. Together with a sample-barcoded 5' primer, a J-beta primer mix was included in a second PCR lasting about 6 to 11 cycles. TCRdb re-called the 5' RACE reads with MiXCR, one entry per CDR3 protein. The table records 1.5 million to 2 million distinct CDR3 sequences, about 28% of them present only once. Sequenced input: blood. These receptors were obtained from a woman in her 30s in good health.

As regards this clonotype: A junction boundary mismatches the germline segment, possibly from a read error. V usage is TRBV29-1 and J usage is TRBJ2-3, with 9 bases identical to TRBD1. This CDR3 is built from 17 residues. CDR1 is SQVTM and CDR2 is ANQGSEA in the germline V gene. The CDR3 loop reads CNVEGHRGTGRTDTQYF. CDR3 nucleotides: TGCAACGTTGAAGGGCATCGTGGGACAGGGAGGACAGATACGCAGTATTTT.

This clonotype was detected only a few times. The rearrangement links TRBV7-9 to TRBJ2-1, with TRBD1 identical over 12 bases. The CDR3 has 15 residues. Germline assignment: CDR1 SEHNR and CDR2 FQNEAQ (reference sequence). J lost 8 bases, V lost 5 bases, and 7 bases had no gene match. CDR3 DNA sequence: TGTGCCAGCAGCCTCCGGGACAGGGGGCTCTATGAGCAGTTCTTC. Translated: CASSLRDRGLYEQFF.

This clonotype appeared a few times. This sequence joins TRBV29-1 and TRBJ2-1; TRBD2 aligns across 8 bases. Germline values: CDR1 SQVTM, CDR2 ANQGSEA. Trimming cost V 3 bases and J 7 bases; bases outside gene matches: 5. The CDR3 consists of 13 residues. CDR3 DNA: TGCAGCGTTGAGAAGCGGGAGTGGAATGAGCAGTTCTTC. Its translation: CSVEKREWNEQFF.

V gene TRBV6-2 or TRBV6-3 combines with J gene TRBJ1-5; no clear D gene. The CDR3 consists of 16 residues. V was pared by 6 bases and J by 5 bases, with 20 bases between. Germline V CDR1 and CDR2: MNHEY, SVGEGT. This CDR3 is CASSPLSGTADQPQHF. In DNA, the CDR3 is TGTGCCAGCAGCCCCCTTTCGGGAACAGCCGATCAGCCCCAGCATTTT.

This clonotype has ten or more counts. The chain combines TRBV4-1 with TRBJ1-2; unclear D gene. CDR1 MGHRA and CDR2 YSYEKL come from the germline V gene. CDR3 length: 14 residues. V was clipped by 3 bases and J by 4 bases, with 12 bases between them. CDR3 protein: CASSQEDLGYGYTF. The CDR3 bases are TGCGCCAGCAGCCAGGAAGACTTAGGCTATGGCTACACCTTC.

This clonotype was recorded a few times. Germline is not matched at one junction end, which may reflect a read error. J is TRBJ2-4 and V is TRBV15; 7 bases map to TRBD1. Germline-derived CDR1 and CDR2 are LNHNV and YYDKDF (reference sequence). This CDR3 is built from 16 residues. The CDR3 protein is CAASPERDSLKNIQYF. The DNA for the CDR3 is TGTGCCGCCAGTCCCGAGAGGGACAGCCTCAAAAACATTCAGTACTTC.

The sample holds a few counts of this clonotype. This chain links TRBV7-2 with TRBJ1-4; D unclear. This CDR3 has 14 amino acids. Trimming shortened V by 4 bases and J by 0 bases, and 6 bases separated the two germline ends. Germline values: CDR1 SGHTA, CDR2 FQGNSA. This CDR3 is CASSSVSTNEKLFF. CDR3 nucleotides: TGTGCCAGCAGCTCCGTTTCAACTAATGAAAAACTGTTTTTT.

The J gene is TRBJ2-1, the V gene TRBV29-1, with 10 positions matching TRBD2. The CDR3 extends over 17 amino acids. The V segment lost 3 bases and the J segment 0 bases; nucleotides outside the gene matches: 8. Germline V gene lookup returns CDR1 SQVTM and CDR2 ANQGSEA. The CDR3 region is CSVDTSGIPSSYNEQFF. The CDR3 nucleotides are TGCAGCGTTGATACTAGCGGGATTCCCTCCTCCTACAATGAGCAGTTCTTC.

This clonotype was counted between two and nine times. The V and J genes are TRBV27 and TRBJ1-2; 8 bases map to TRBD1. This CDR3 is built from 15 residues. From germline, CDR1 is MNHEY and CDR2 SMNVEV (reference sequence). The V gene end was trimmed by 5 bases and the J gene end by 2 bases; junction bases not matched to a gene: 7. The CDR3 reads CASSQRTGHNYGYTF. DNA of the CDR3: TGTGCCAGCAGTCAACGGACAGGGCACAACTATGGCTACACCTTC.

This clonotype was counted between two and nine times. The chain joins TRBV7-2 to TRBJ2-1; tentative D call: TRBD1 (5 bases). The better agreement between TRBJ2-7 and the DNA end casts doubt on the J call. Germline V gene data show CDR1 as SGHTA and CDR2 as FQGNSA. The CDR3 length is 13 residues. CDR3 region: CASSGRANNEQYF. The CDR3 DNA follows: TGTGCCAGCAGCGGCAGGGCGAACAATGAGCAGTACTTC.

The chain is built from TRBV29-1 and TRBJ1-2; D not certain. The CDR3 spans 12 residues. Germline assignment: CDR1 SQVTM and CDR2 ANQGSEA. V was shortened by 5 bases and J by 3 bases, with 10 bases between the two germline ends. The CDR3 DNA reads as TGCAGCGTTAAGCGGGAAGACTATGGCTACACCTTC. Its translation: CSVKREDYGYTF.

Written as DNA, the CDR3 is TGTGCTAGTGTAGAAGGGGCCGGACTTCCAGCAGATACGCAGTATTTT. Translation gives CASVEGAGLPADTQYF. The genes are TRBV12-5 and TRBJ2-3; D may match TRBD1 or TRBD2 (5 bases each). This CDR3 contains 16 residues. CDR1 and CDR2 from the germline V gene are LGHNT and FRNRAP. V was pared by 7 bases and J by 4 bases, with 21 bases between.

The genes are TRBV11-2 and TRBJ2-1; D tentatively fits TRBD1 or TRBD2 (5 bases each). Between the trimmed V and J ends, which lost 2 bases and 7 bases, there was a span of 15 bases. Germline V lookup: CDR1 SGHAT, CDR2 FQNNGV. The CDR3 sequence is 15 residues long. The CDR3 loop is CASSLFLGTNNEQFF. In DNA form, the CDR3 reads TGTGCCAGCAGCTTATTCCTCGGGACGAATAATGAGCAGTTCTTC.

This clonotype has ten or more counts. This chain joins TRBV24-1 and TRBJ1-2, with no clear D. The germline gives CDR1 KGHDR, CDR2 SFDVKD. Trimming took 6 bases from V and 2 from J, leaving 6 bases between them. The CDR3 sequence is 12 residues long. The CDR3 DNA sequence: TGTGCCACCAGTAAAGGAAACTATGGCTACACCTTC. Encoded protein: CATSKGNYGYTF.

The V gene is TRBV5-1, the J gene TRBJ2-6; perhaps TRBD2 as D (5 bases). The CDR3 extends over 16 amino acids. Germline V CDR1 and CDR2: SGHRS, YFSETQ. Trimming pared 3 bases from V and 1 base from J, leaving 11 bases between. CDR3 bases: TGCGCCAGCAGCTCACGGGAAAGGTCTGGGGCCAACGTCCTGACTTTC. Protein sequence: CASSSRERSGANVLTF.

This clonotype was counted many times. The chain uses TRBV7-6 and TRBJ2-1; 9 positions match TRBD2. V was clipped by 5 bases and J by 8 bases; unmatched bases: 10. Germline values: CDR1 SGHVS, CDR2 FNYEAQ. The CDR3 length is 15 residues. This chain's CDR3 is CASSRGGRADDEQFF. The CDR3 DNA reads as TGTGCCAGCAGCCGCGGCGGGAGGGCCGACGATGAGCAGTTCTTC.

The chain couples TRBV6-2 or TRBV6-3 to TRBJ2-4; no clear D gene. This CDR3 region has 14 residues. V lost 6 bases and J lost 13, with 22 bases in between. CDR1 and CDR2 from the germline V gene are MNHEY and SVGEGT. The CDR3 region is CASSPESSPLGQYF. CDR3 coding DNA: TGTGCCAGCAGCCCCGAATCTTCCCCACTCGGCCAGTACTTC.

The rearrangement links TRBV11-2 to TRBJ1-5; weak D call: TRBD1 (6 bases). V was trimmed by 5 bases and J by 5 bases, leaving 16 bases between them. CDR3 length: 15 amino acids. Germline CDR1 and CDR2: SGHAT and FQNNGV. The CDR3 DNA follows: TGTGCCAGCAGCCTAGGGACATCCGGGTATCAGCCCCAGCATTTT. Encoded protein: CASSLGTSGYQPQHF.

The V and J genes are TRBV7-6 and TRBJ2-1; D perhaps matches TRBD2 (6 bases). The CDR3 is made up of 16 amino acids. Germline V gene lookup returns CDR1 SGHVS and CDR2 FNYEAQ. Trimming stripped 4 bases from V and 3 bases from J, with 16 bases between. CDR3 bases: TGTGCCAGCAGCTCGCTGGGACTCCTCTTCTACAATGAGCAGTTCTTC. Protein: CASSSLGLLFYNEQFF. Full variable domain (rest looked up from reference TRBV7-6 and TRBJ2-1): GAGVSQSPRYKVTKRGQDVALRCDPISGHVSLYWYRQALGQGPEFLTYFNYEAQQDKSGLPNDRFSAERPEGSISTLTIQRTEQRDSAMYRCASSSLGLLFYNEQFFGPGTRLTVL.

This clonotype has ten or more counts. The rearrangement joins TRBV2 to TRBJ2-1; 11 bases match TRBD2. Germline loops: CDR1 SNHLY, CDR2 FYNNEI. Unmatched junction bases numbered 6, after V lost 6 bases and J lost 5 bases. This CDR3 region has 15 residues. The CDR3 DNA follows: TGTGCCAGCAGCCCTCCTAGCGGGGGGCACAATGAGCAGTTCTTC. Encoded protein: CASSPPSGGHNEQFF.

The chain combines TRBV20-1 with TRBJ2-2; D gene unclear. This CDR3 is built from 14 residues. Germline V gene sequence: CDR1 DFQATT, CDR2 SNEGSKA (reference sequence). Trimming left V 2 bases short and J 4 bases short, with 11 bases between. CDR3 amino acids: CSARPWTSTGELFF. CDR3 DNA sequence: TGCAGTGCTAGACCGTGGACCTCCACCGGGGAGCTGTTTTTT.

This clonotype has ten or more counts. The chain uses TRBV11-2 and TRBJ2-4; D is perhaps TRBD1 (6 bases). Trimming shortened V by 3 bases and J by 2 bases, and 11 bases separated the two germline ends. The CDR3 runs to 15 residues. Germline CDR1 reads SGHAT; CDR2 reads FQNNGV. CDR3 DNA: TGTGCCAGCAGCTTGGGGGCGAGGTCCAAAAACATTCAGTACTTC. It translates to CASSLGARSKNIQYF. The full variable domain, its missing parts supplied by reference TRBV11-2 and TRBJ2-4, is EAGVAQSPRYKIIEKRQSVAFWCNPISGHATLYWYQQILGQGPKLLIQFQNNGVVDDSQLPKDRFSAERLKGVDSTLKIQPAKLEDSAVYLCASSLGARSKNIQYFGAGTRLSVL.

The chain employs TRBV5-1 and TRBJ1-1; no clear D gene. The V end was cut by 4 bases, the J end by 2 bases, with 15 bases between. Germline loops: CDR1 SGHRS, CDR2 YFSETQ. The length of the CDR3 is 15 residues. CDR3 sequence reads: CASSQTSGRNTEAFF. The DNA of the CDR3 is TGCGCCAGCAGCCAAACGTCCGGGAGAAACACTGAAGCTTTCTTT.

The chain combines TRBV4-2 with TRBJ2-1, with unresolved D. V shed 0 bases and J shed 1 base, with 10 bases lying between them. Germline V gene lookup returns CDR1 LGHNA and CDR2 YNFKEQ. The CDR3 runs 16 residues. The DNA of the CDR3 is TGTGCCAGCAGCCAAGATTGGTCACAGTCCTACAATGAGCAGTTCTTC. Its protein product is CASSQDWSQSYNEQFF.

The chain has TRBV12-3 or TRBV12-4 and TRBJ2-1; the D gene is possibly TRBD1 (5 bases). This CDR3 comprises 17 residues. Trimming removed 4 bases at V and 9 bases at J, with 25 bases between. The CDR3, as DNA: TGTGCCAGCAGTTCCGTCGTCCTAGGAGACAGAGAGGCTGAGCAGTTCTTC. It encodes CASSSVVLGDREAEQFF.

This clonotype occurred many times. This chain connects TRBV12-3 or TRBV12-4 to TRBJ2-4; D remains ambiguous. The CDR3 is made up of 13 amino acids. Between the trimmed V and J ends, which lost 2 bases and 9 bases, there was a span of 11 bases. The CDR3 nucleotides are TGTGCCAGCAGTTTAATGCCTCTCCCCATTCAGTACTTC. Its protein is CASSLMPLPIQYF.

This chain links TRBV5-1 with TRBJ2-7; D is ambiguous. V was pared by 4 bases and J by 6 bases, with 20 bases between. Germline V gene sequence: CDR1 SGHRS, CDR2 YFSETQ. The CDR3 has 15 amino acids. CDR3 sequence reads: CASSPAQVGRSEQYF. CDR3 nucleotide sequence: TGCGCCAGCAGCCCTGCCCAGGTAGGACGATCCGAGCAGTACTTC.

Notes on this clonotype: A much larger clone differs by one base, so this may be a read error. This sequence joins TRBV11-2 and TRBJ2-7; D may be TRBD1 or TRBD2 (5 bases each). Germline V gene sequence: CDR1 SGHAT, CDR2 FQNNGV. The CDR3 length is 13 residues. The CDR3 region is CANSQRDGYEQYF. CDR3 nucleotides: TGTGCCAACAGCCAACGGGACGGCTACGAGCAGTACTTC.